This T cell receptor (beta chain) was observed in a study of cytomegalovirus exposure and HLA in healthy donors. Only in-frame clones appear in the TCRdb table, and some are missing; sequencing was by immunoSEQ multiplex PCR. The profile covers 150,000 to 200,000 clones, with about 85% appearing a single time and 16% taken by the ten largest. This CDR3 has 15 residues. Trimming took 5 bases from V and 3 from J; bases not matched to a gene: 5. CDR1 and CDR2 (germline): SEHNR, FQNEAQ (reference sequence). The J gene is TRBJ1-2, the V gene TRBV7-9, with TRBD1 identical over 11 bases. The sequencing sample was made of PBMCs. This TCR was recovered from a man in his late teens or twenties in good health and CMV-seropositive. In nucleotides, the CDR3 is TGTGCCAGCAGCACCGGACAGGGGGCTGACTATGGCTACACCTTC. Protein product: CASSTGQGADYGYTF.